The 18 T cell receptor beta chains below all came from one sample that was sequenced in a study of T cell repertoires in aging, cancer and after chemotherapy. The template was genomic DNA from peripheral blood, not RNA. A mixed TRB-A/B primer pool amplified rearranged TRB by multiplex touch-down PCR. TCRdb re-called the multiplex PCR reads with MiXCR, one entry per CDR3 protein. Altogether some 8,100 distinct CDR3 sequences are present, roughly half being singletons, with the ten largest covering 20%. Material: blood. Receptors were obtained from a human donor in good health.

This clonotype has only one observation. The rearrangement links TRBV6-2 or TRBV6-3 to TRBJ2-7, with D tentatively TRBD1 (6 bases). V lost 2 bases and J lost 1, with 12 bases in between. CDR1 is MNHEY, CDR2 SVGEGT, per germline. CDR3 size: 15 residues. In nucleotides, the CDR3 is TGTGCCAGCAGTTACCCCCCGACAGGTTCCTACGAGCAGTACTTC. Amino acids: CASSYPPTGSYEQYF.

The chain recombines TRBV6-5 with TRBJ2-5; 9 bases are shared with TRBD1. Trimming at V came to 7 bases and at J to 5 bases, leaving 2 bases not matched to a gene. The CDR3 sequence is 12 residues long. Germline V CDR1 and CDR2: MNHEY, SVGAGI. CDR3 in amino acids: CASTGQGETQYF. In DNA form, the CDR3 reads TGTGCCAGCACGGGACAGGGTGAGACCCAGTACTTC.

The chain links TRBV5-6 to TRBJ2-5; D is ambiguous. CDR3 length: 13 residues. Germline V gene lookup returns CDR1 SGHDT and CDR2 YYEEEE. Trimming removed 5 bases at V and 0 bases at J, with 8 bases between. The CDR3 DNA is TGTGCCAGCAGTAAGACATACCAAGAGACCCAGTACTTC. Translated: CASSKTYQETQYF. Full variable domain (remainder filled in from reference TRBV5-6 and TRBJ2-5): DAGVTQSPTHLIKTRGQQVTLRCSPKSGHDTVSWYQQALGQGPQFIFQYYEEEERQRGNFPDRFSGHQFPNYSSELNVNALLLGDSALYLCASSKTYQETQYFGPGTRLLVL.

This clonotype was recorded a few times. The CDR3 region has the DNA TGTGCCAGCAGTGAACTCGGGGTGAACACTGAAGCTTTCTTT. This codes for CASSELGVNTEAFF. The genes are TRBV6-1 and TRBJ1-1; D unresolved. Trimming removed 2 bases at V and 0 bases at J, with 7 bases between. The CDR3 covers 14 residues. Germline V gene sequence: CDR1 MNHNS, CDR2 SASEGT.

This sequence joins TRBV15 and TRBJ2-7, with D perhaps matching TRBD2 (5 bases). CDR3 length: 18 amino acids. Trimming pared 2 bases from V and 3 bases from J, leaving 23 bases between. Germline V CDR1 and CDR2: LNHNV, YYDKDF (reference sequence). The CDR3 DNA sequence: TGTGCCACCAGCAGACAGAGGGTGGAGACTATGCTCATCTACGAGCAGTACTTC. It is translated as CATSRQRVETMLIYEQYF.

This clonotype was recorded only once. This rearrangement joins TRBV27 to TRBJ2-1; D perhaps matches TRBD2 (7 bases). Trimming took off 5 bases at V and 14 bases at J, with 19 bases between the two ends. The CDR3 covers 13 residues. CDR1 MNHEY and CDR2 SMNVEV come from the germline V gene (reference sequence). The CDR3 DNA sequence: TGTGCCAGCAGTGCCTGGGGGGGGCGCAGGGAGTTCTTC. This translates into CASSAWGGRREFF.

CDR3 bases: TGCAGCGTTGACTCTAGCGGCACAGATACGCAGTATTTT. It is translated as CSVDSSGTDTQYF. The chain recombines TRBV29-1 with TRBJ2-3; weak D call: TRBD2 (6 bases). The CDR3 totals 13 residues. Trimming took 3 bases from V and 1 from J, leaving 8 bases between them. Germline loops: CDR1 SQVTM, CDR2 ANQGSEA.

The chain links TRBV6-2 or TRBV6-3 to TRBJ1-1, with 7 bases that match TRBD1. The CDR3 runs 14 residues. CDR1 and CDR2 (germline): MNHEY, SVGEGT. V gave up 3 bases and J gave up 11 bases; unmatched junction bases: 12. CDR3 region: CASSYGTARFGAFF. In nucleotides, the CDR3 is TGTGCCAGCAGTTATGGGACAGCAAGATTTGGGGCTTTCTTT.

The J gene is TRBJ2-7, the V gene TRBV30; 7 positions match TRBD2. This CDR3 region has 12 residues. Germline V CDR1 and CDR2: GTSNPN, SVGIG (reference sequence). With V trimmed by 3 bases and J by 3 bases, 2 bases remained unmatched. In nucleotides, the CDR3 is TGTGCCTGGAGGGGGGGGGGCTACGAGCAGTACTTC. Protein sequence: CAWRGGGYEQYF.

The chain combines TRBV7-6 with TRBJ2-5; 7 bases match TRBD2. Germline lookup yields CDR1 SGHVS and CDR2 FNYEAQ. J lost 2 bases, V lost 2 bases, and 5 bases had no gene match. The CDR3 sequence is 15 residues long. The CDR3 loop reads CASSLRGGGQETQYF. The CDR3 nucleotides read TGTGCCAGCAGCTTACGTGGCGGGGGACAAGAGACCCAGTACTTC. Based on the CDR3 plus reference TRBV7-6 and TRBJ2-5, the full variable domain is GAGVSQSPRYKVTKRGQDVALRCDPISGHVSLYWYRQALGQGPEFLTYFNYEAQQDKSGLPNDRFSAERPEGSISTLTIQRTEQRDSAMYRCASSLRGGGQETQYFGPGTRLLVL.

Note on this clonotype: Lacking the conserved final phenylalanine or tryptophan, this CDR3 likely reflects a read error. The chain uses TRBV20-1 and TRBJ2-1; TRBD1 might be the D (5 bases). Deletions cut 5 bases from V and 5 bases from J, with 16 bases between. This CDR3 comprises 14 residues. The germline V gene has CDR1 DFQATT and CDR2 SNEGSKA (reference sequence). The CDR3 protein is CSAQLGAAHNEQFL. In nucleotides, the CDR3 is TGCAGTGCTCAACTTGGGGCTGCTCACAATGAGCAGTTCTTA.

The chain couples TRBV6-2 or TRBV6-3 to TRBJ2-3; D unclear. The CDR3 covers 15 residues. Per the germline V gene, CDR1 is MNHEY and CDR2 is SVGEGT. The V end lost 0 bases, the J end lost 5 bases, and 12 bases lay between the germline ends. CDR3 bases: TGTGCCAGCAGTTACTCACGAGGCCCCCAAGATACGCAGTATTTT. Protein: CASSYSRGPQDTQYF.

The chain uses TRBV12-3 or TRBV12-4 and TRBJ1-1, with unresolved D. The V end was cut by 3 bases, the J end by 1 base, with 9 bases between. The CDR3 consists of 14 residues. CDR3 in amino acids: CASSLWAGNTEAFF. CDR3 nucleotides: TGTGCCAGCAGTTTGTGGGCCGGGAACACTGAAGCTTTCTTT.

The rearrangement uses TRBV19 and TRBJ2-7; D is ambiguous. Trimming stripped 7 bases from V and 3 bases from J, with 10 bases between. Germline V gives CDR1 LNHDA, CDR2 SQIVND (reference sequence). The CDR3 is made up of 12 amino acids. In nucleotides, the CDR3 is TGTGCCAGTAAGACCGACGGCTACGAGCAGTACTTC. Protein sequence: CASKTDGYEQYF.

V is TRBV6-5 and J is TRBJ2-7; the D gene is possibly TRBD2 (6 bases). With 9 bases removed from V and 4 bases from J, the gap between germline ends came to 19 bases. Germline V CDR1 and CDR2: MNHEY, SVGAGI. This CDR3 contains 14 residues. CDR3: CASSEGVGGYEQYF. The CDR3 bases are TGTGCCAGTAGTGAAGGGGTCGGAGGGTACGAGCAGTACTTC.

This clonotype was picked up a small number of times. J is TRBJ1-5 and V is TRBV29-1, with TRBD1 matching 7 bases. Germline V lookup: CDR1 SQVTM, CDR2 ANQGSEA. The CDR3 is 14 amino acids. V dropped 5 bases and J dropped 4; count of bases not matched to a gene: 8. The CDR3 spells CSVKEGAANQPQHF. The CDR3 DNA is TGCAGCGTTAAGGAGGGGGCCGCTAATCAGCCCCAGCATTTT.

V is TRBV6-2 or TRBV6-3 and J is TRBJ1-6; weak D call: TRBD1 (6 bases). V was clipped by 2 bases and J by 4 bases, with 12 bases between them. CDR1 and CDR2 from the germline V gene are MNHEY and SVGEGT. The CDR3 has 16 amino acids. This chain's CDR3 is CASSYGQPSYNSPLHF. CDR3 DNA: TGTGCCAGCAGTTACGGACAGCCTTCTTATAATTCACCCCTCCACTTT.

This clonotype has a single count. DNA of the CDR3: TGTGCCAGTAGTGGTGACAGGGTTAATTCACCCCTCCACTTT. Translation: CASSGDRVNSPLHF. The chain carries TRBV19 and TRBJ1-6; TRBD1 agrees at 7 bases. This CDR3 is built from 14 residues. Trimming at V came to 5 bases and at J to 6 bases, leaving 4 bases not matched to a gene. In germline, CDR1 is LNHDA, CDR2 SQIVND (reference sequence).